This record concerns one T cell receptor beta chain sequence. The data belong to a study of radiotherapy plus CTLA-4 blockade in lung cancer. The protocol was immunoSEQ multiplex PCR, while the TCRdb copy is restricted to in-frame clones and leaves out a portion. The sample includes 40,000 to 45,000 clones, about two thirds seen only once; the top ten take roughly 25%. The material sequenced was peripheral blood, taken from a patient treated with radiotherapy plus ipilimumab. This TCR came from a human donor with non-small cell lung cancer who had a partial response to radiotherapy plus ipilimumab.

The CDR3 loop is CASSPNSGANVLTF. CDR3 sequence (DNA): TGCGCCAGCAGCCCAAACTCTGGGGCCAACGTCCTGACTTTC. This chain joins TRBV4-1 and TRBJ2-6; D is unclear. The CDR3 consists of 14 residues. The V end lost 4 bases, the J end lost 0 bases, and 4 bases lay between the germline ends. CDR1 and CDR2 (germline): MGHRA, YSYEKL.